The rows below give T cell receptor beta chains drawn from one sample of a study of regulatory T cells in long-lasting Graves disease. TCRdb passed the multiplex PCR reads through MiXCR, listing each CDR3 protein once. The sample has 550,000 or so distinct CDR3 sequences; about 11% are singletons. These data were also reused for a study on T cells in Graves' hyperthyroidism and ophthalmopathy.

The sample was peripheral blood mononuclear cells (PBMCs), taken at new diagnosis, from a patient treated with antithyroid drugs. These TCRs come from a woman aged 25 to 39 with Graves disease. Each CDR3 is given with its conserved first and last residue. A D gene is named only where the DNA matches it firmly. Size is omitted from some rows. Given values are once, few, many or a class for expanded clones.

J gene	D gene	clone size	V gene	CDR3 DNA	CDR3 protein
TRBJ1-1	-	many	TRBV7-2	TGTGCCAGCAGCCGAAACTCCGGGACGGTGAACACTGAAGCTTTCTTT	CASSRNSGTVNTEAFF
TRBJ1-5	TRBD1	many	TRBV27	TGTGCCAGCAGTCCCATTCCCTCTCGGACAGGGGTAAATCTGCCCCAGCATTTT	CASSPIPSRTGVNLPQHF
TRBJ1-5	-	many	TRBV6-1	TGTGCCAGCAGTCCACAGGGAGTCCATCAGCCCCAGCATTTT	CASSPQGVHQPQHF
TRBJ2-1	TRBD2	many	TRBV11-2	TGTGCCAGCAGCTTAAACCCGGGAGGAAACAATGAGCAGTTCTTC	CASSLNPGGNNEQFF
TRBJ2-1	-	many	TRBV12-3/TRBV12-4	TGTGCCAGCAGTTTGGTCGGCGGGCAGTTCTTC	CASSLVGGQFF
TRBJ2-1	TRBD1	many	TRBV6-1	TGTGCCAGCAGTCGCCCGGACAGGCCAACCCCTTCTAGCTCCTACAATGAGCAGTTCTTC	CASSRPDRPTPSSSYNEQFF
TRBJ2-3	-	many	TRBV2	TGTGCCAGCATGCGCGAGTGGGGTGGCACAGATACGCAGTATTTT	CASMREWGGTDTQYF
TRBJ2-5	TRBD1	-	TRBV7-2	TGTGCCAGCAGCCGAGGACAGGGCCTTCAAGAGACCCAGTACTTC	CASSRGQGLQETQYF
TRBJ1-2	TRBD1	many	TRBV10-3	TGTGCCATCAGTGACCCTTATACTGGACAGGGGGCGCAGGATGGCTACACCTTC	CAISDPYTGQGAQDGYTF
TRBJ2-5	-	few	TRBV4-1	TGCGCCAGCAGTCGCGGGGCGGACAAAGAGACCCAGTACTTC	CASSRGADKETQYF
TRBJ2-3	-	-	TRBV19	TGTGCCAGTAGAACACGAGTTACTAGCACAGATACGCAGTATTTT	CASRTRVTSTDTQYF
TRBJ2-5	TRBD1	many	TRBV19	TGTGCCACTCACCCTGGGACAGGGTCTCCCCAAGAGACCCAGTACTTC	CATHPGTGSPQETQYF
TRBJ1-2	-	once	TRBV12-3/TRBV12-4	TGTGCCAGCAGTTTAGACGAGATCTATGGCTACACCTTC	CASSLDEIYGYTF
TRBJ2-1	TRBD2	many	TRBV7-2	TGTGCCAGCAGCTTAGCTAGCGGGATCTCCTACAATGAGCAGTTCTTC	CASSLASGISYNEQFF
TRBJ2-7	-	-	TRBV7-9	TGTGCCAGCAGCTTAAAGGGGTTCTACGAGCAGTACTTC	CASSLKGFYEQYF
TRBJ1-1	-	many	TRBV19	TGTGCCAGTAGTATGTCTGGGGGTCTTGGCACTGAAGCTTTCTTT	CASSMSGGLGTEAFF
TRBJ2-1	-	-	TRBV5-1	TGCGCCAGCAGCCCACCGGGACTTGCCCTCTCCTACAATGAGCAGTTCTTC	CASSPPGLALSYNEQFF
TRBJ1-1	-	many	TRBV14	TGTGCCAGCAGCTCCTCCAAAGTCGAAGCTTTCTTT	CASSSSKVEAFF
TRBJ1-1	-	-	TRBV18	TGTGCCAGCTCCCCTAGGACGGTGGAATTGATGAACACTGAAGCTTTCTTT	CASSPRTVELMNTEAFF
TRBJ1-1	TRBD1	many	TRBV6-1	TGTGCCAGCAGACAGGGGTTGGCCACTGAAGCTTTCTTT	CASRQGLATEAFF
TRBJ1-4	-	many	TRBV18	TGTGCCAGCTCACCACGGGAGAAAGAAAAACTGTTTTTT	CASSPREKEKLFF
TRBJ2-7	TRBD2	many	TRBV19	TGTGCCAGTGCAACAGCGGGAGGGCCCTACGAGCAGTACTTC	CASATAGGPYEQYF
TRBJ2-1	-	many	TRBV11-3	TGTGCCAGCAGCCCCCGGGCTAGCGTGGATGAGCAGTTCTTC	CASSPRASVDEQFF
TRBJ2-1	TRBD1	many	TRBV24-1	TGTGCCACCAGTGCCGTGGGACAGGCGGACAATGAGCAGTTCTTC	CATSAVGQADNEQFF
TRBJ2-7	TRBD1	many	TRBV7-2	TGTGCCAGCAGCTTAAAGGTCTACGGACAGGAATCCTACGAGCAGTACTTC	CASSLKVYGQESYEQYF
TRBJ1-2	-	many	TRBV12-3/TRBV12-4	TGTGCCAGCAGACCCGGGACGGCCTATGGCTACACCTTC	CASRPGTAYGYTF
TRBJ2-4	TRBD1	many	TRBV5-1	TGCGCCAGCAGCCCGACAGGGGCGAGGGACATTCAGTACTTC	CASSPTGARDIQYF
TRBJ1-1	-	many	TRBV10-3	TGTGCCATCAGGGACACCTTGAACACTGAAGCTTTCTTT	CAIRDTLNTEAFF
TRBJ1-5	-	-	TRBV19	TGTGCCAGTAGTCGATTTAGCAATCAGCCCCAGCATTTT	CASSRFSNQPQHF
TRBJ2-1	TRBD2	-	TRBV27	TGTGCCAGCAGTATCACACTAGCGGGAGGTAGCTCCTACAATGAGCAGTTCTTC	CASSITLAGGSSYNEQFF
TRBJ1-5	-	many	TRBV30	TGTGCCTGGAGCGGAAGAAACCGGGATCCCCAGCATTTT	CAWSGRNRDPQHF
TRBJ1-2	-	many	TRBV7-2	TGTGCCAGCAGCTTTACAGGAATACCCTATGGCTACACCTTC	CASSFTGIPYGYTF
TRBJ2-1	-	many	TRBV30	TGTGCCGCCTCCCCGGGACTTATCGCGTTCTTC	CAASPGLIAFF
TRBJ1-4	TRBD1	many	TRBV30	TGTGCCTCAGACAGGGAAACTGAAAAACTGTTTTTT	CASDRETEKLFF
TRBJ1-2	-	many	TRBV3-1	TGTGCCAGCAGCTTACAAGGATCAGATTACTATGGCTACACCTTC	CASSLQGSDYYGYTF
TRBJ2-7	-	-	TRBV2	TGTGCCAGCAGTGAAGCGTGGGGGCCCTACGAGCAGTACTTC	CASSEAWGPYEQYF
TRBJ1-5	-	many	TRBV2	TGTGCCAGCAGTGACTGGGGTCGGGGGCCCCAGCATTTT	CASSDWGRGPQHF
TRBJ2-1	TRBD2	-	TRBV7-9	TGTGCCAGCAGCACCCGACTAGCGGAGCCGTCCTACAGTGAGCAGTTCTTC	CASSTRLAEPSYSEQFF
TRBJ2-3	-	many	TRBV2	TGTGCCAGCAGAATACGGGGTCGAGGGGATACGCAGTATTTT	CASRIRGRGDTQYF
TRBJ2-2	-	many	TRBV7-2	TGTGCCAGCAGCTGGATCGGGGGGGAGCTGTTTTTT	CASSWIGGELFF
TRBJ2-1	TRBD2	many	TRBV7-9	TGTGCCAGCAGCCCTCGACTAGCGGGAGCGGGTGAGCAGTTCTTC	CASSPRLAGAGEQFF
TRBJ2-1	TRBD2	many	TRBV7-3	TGTGCCAGCAGCTTACTGGGAGGGGACTACAATGAGCAGTTCTTC	CASSLLGGDYNEQFF
TRBJ1-1	TRBD1	many	TRBV6-5	TGTGCCAGCAGTTCCGCCAGGACAGGGGCCGGCCTCCTTCTACTGGGGGGACTTTGGCCTGAAGCTTTCTTT	CASSSARTGAGLLLLGGLWPEAFF
TRBJ2-5	TRBD2	many	TRBV11-2	TGTGCCAGCAGCTTAGATAGCGGGATGGTGGAGACCCAGTACTTC	CASSLDSGMVETQYF
TRBJ2-1	TRBD2	many	TRBV12-3/TRBV12-4	TGTGCCAGCACCGGCGGGAGGGCCGTTTACAATGAGCAGTTCTTC	CASTGGRAVYNEQFF
TRBJ2-2	-	many	TRBV5-4	TGTGCCAGCAACGCAGCTTTGAACACCGGGGAGCTGTTTTTT	CASNAALNTGELFF
TRBJ1-5	-	many	TRBV6-2/TRBV6-3	TGTGCCAGCAGCCCACGGGGGGATCTGCCAAGCAATCAGCCCCAGCATTTT	CASSPRGDLPSNQPQHF
TRBJ2-5	-	-	TRBV6-1	TGTGCCAGCAAAATCGGGGAAGAGACCCAGTACTTC	CASKIGEETQYF
TRBJ1-6	TRBD1	many	TRBV4-3	TGCGCCAGCAGCTACAACAGGGGGCTGAATTCACCCCTCCACTTT	CASSYNRGLNSPLHF
TRBJ2-7	TRBD2	many	TRBV4-1	TGCGCCAGCAGCCTAACTAGCGGGAGTTACTACGAGCAGTACTTC	CASSLTSGSYYEQYF
TRBJ1-1	TRBD1	-	TRBV29-1	TGCAGCGCTGGGCGGACAGGGTTGGTGAACACTGAAGCTTTCTTT	CSAGRTGLVNTEAFF
TRBJ2-4	-	many	TRBV12-3/TRBV12-4	TGTGCCAGCAGCCACAGGGTGGGGGCCATTCAGTACTTC	CASSHRVGAIQYF
TRBJ2-7	TRBD2	-	TRBV28	TGTGCCGGCAGTTTCGGGCTAGCGGGAGACGAGCAGTACTTC	CAGSFGLAGDEQYF
TRBJ2-3	TRBD2	many	TRBV20-1	TGCAGTGCTAGTCCTAGCGGGAGGTTGGGCACAGATACGCAGTATTTT	CSASPSGRLGTDTQYF
TRBJ2-7	TRBD2	few	TRBV4-1	TGCGCCAGCAGCCTCAGAGGCACTAGCGATGGCTACGAGCAGTACTTC	CASSLRGTSDGYEQYF